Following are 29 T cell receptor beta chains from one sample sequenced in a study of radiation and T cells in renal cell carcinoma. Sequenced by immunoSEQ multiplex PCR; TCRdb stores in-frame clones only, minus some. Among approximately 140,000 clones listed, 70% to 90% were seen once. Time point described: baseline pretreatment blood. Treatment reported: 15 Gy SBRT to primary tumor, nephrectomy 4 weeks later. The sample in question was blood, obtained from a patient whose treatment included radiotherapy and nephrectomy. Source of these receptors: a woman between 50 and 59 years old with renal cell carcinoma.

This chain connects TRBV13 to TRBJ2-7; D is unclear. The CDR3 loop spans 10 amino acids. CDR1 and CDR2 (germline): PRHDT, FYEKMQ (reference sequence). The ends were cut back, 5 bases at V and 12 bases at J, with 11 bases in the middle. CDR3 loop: CASSLLPRYF. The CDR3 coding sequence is TGTGCCAGCAGCCTCTTACCCCGGTACTTC.

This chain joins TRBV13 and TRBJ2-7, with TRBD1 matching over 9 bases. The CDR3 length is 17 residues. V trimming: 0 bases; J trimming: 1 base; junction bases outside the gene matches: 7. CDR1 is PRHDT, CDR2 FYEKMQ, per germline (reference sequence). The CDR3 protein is CASSLGAGTGRSYEQYF. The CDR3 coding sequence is TGTGCCAGCAGCTTAGGAGCCGGGACAGGGAGGTCCTACGAGCAGTACTTC.

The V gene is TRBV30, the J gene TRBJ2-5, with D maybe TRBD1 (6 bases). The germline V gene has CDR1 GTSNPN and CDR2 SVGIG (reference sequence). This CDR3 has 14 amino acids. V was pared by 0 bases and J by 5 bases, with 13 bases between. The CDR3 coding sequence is TGTGCCTGGAGTGTACAGGGTCTCGGGGAGACCCAGTACTTC. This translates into CAWSVQGLGETQYF.

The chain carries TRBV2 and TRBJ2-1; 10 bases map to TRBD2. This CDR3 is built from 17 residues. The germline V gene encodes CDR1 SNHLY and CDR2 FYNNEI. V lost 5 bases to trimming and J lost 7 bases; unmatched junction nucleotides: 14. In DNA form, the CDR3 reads TGTGCCAGCAGTCCCTCGGCAGCGGGGGGGCCCGTGAATGAGCAGTTCTTC. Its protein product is CASSPSAAGGPVNEQFF. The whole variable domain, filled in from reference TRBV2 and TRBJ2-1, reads EPEVTQTPSHQVTQMGQEVILRCVPISNHLYFYWYRQILGQKVEFLVSFYNNEISEKSEIFDDQFSVERPDGSNFTLKIRSTKLEDSAMYFCASSPSAAGGPVNEQFFGPGTRLTVL.

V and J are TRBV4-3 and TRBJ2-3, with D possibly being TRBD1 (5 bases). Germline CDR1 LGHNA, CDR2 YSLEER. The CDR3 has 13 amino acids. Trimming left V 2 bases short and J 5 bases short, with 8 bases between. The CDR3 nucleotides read TGCGCCAGCAGCCAACAGGGTGGAGATACGCAGTATTTT. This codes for CASSQQGGDTQYF.

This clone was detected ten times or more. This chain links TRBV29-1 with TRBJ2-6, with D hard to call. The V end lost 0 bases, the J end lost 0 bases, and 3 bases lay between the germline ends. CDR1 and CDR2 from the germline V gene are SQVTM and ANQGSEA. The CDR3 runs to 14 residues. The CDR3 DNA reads TGCAGCGTTGAAGACAGCTCTGGGGCCAACGTCCTGACTTTC. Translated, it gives CSVEDSSGANVLTF.

CDR3 residues: CASSGRVITGELFF. The DNA of the CDR3 is TGTGCCAGCAGTGGGAGGGTTATCACCGGGGAGCTGTTTTTT. The chain recombines TRBV25-1 with TRBJ2-2; tentative D call: TRBD2 (6 bases). With 4 bases removed from V and 4 bases from J, the gap between germline ends came to 10 bases. Germline CDR1 MGHDK, CDR2 SYGVNS. The CDR3 has 14 residues.

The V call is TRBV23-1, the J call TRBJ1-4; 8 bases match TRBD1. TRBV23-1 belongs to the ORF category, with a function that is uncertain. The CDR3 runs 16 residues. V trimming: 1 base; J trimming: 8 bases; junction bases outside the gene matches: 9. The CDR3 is CASSQLADRDGEKLFF. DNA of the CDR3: TGCGCCAGCAGTCAATTGGCGGACAGGGACGGGGAAAAACTGTTTTTT.

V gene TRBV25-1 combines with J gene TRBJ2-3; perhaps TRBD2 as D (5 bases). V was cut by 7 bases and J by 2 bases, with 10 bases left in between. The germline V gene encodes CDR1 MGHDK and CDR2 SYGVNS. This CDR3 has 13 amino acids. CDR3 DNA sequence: TGTGCCAGCACAAGGGAGCTCACAGATACGCAGTATTTT. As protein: CASTRELTDTQYF.

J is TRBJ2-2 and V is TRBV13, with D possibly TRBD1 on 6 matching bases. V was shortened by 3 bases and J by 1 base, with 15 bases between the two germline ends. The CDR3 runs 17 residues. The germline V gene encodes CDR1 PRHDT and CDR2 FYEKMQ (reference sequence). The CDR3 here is CASSFYTGRLNTGELFF. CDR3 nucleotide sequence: TGTGCCAGCAGCTTTTATACAGGGCGATTGAACACCGGGGAGCTGTTTTTT.

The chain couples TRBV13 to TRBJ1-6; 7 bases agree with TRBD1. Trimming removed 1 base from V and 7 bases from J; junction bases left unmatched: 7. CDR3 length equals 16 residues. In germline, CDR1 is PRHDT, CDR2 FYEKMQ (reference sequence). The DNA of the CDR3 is TGTGCCAGCAGCTTAGAAGGGGACAGATCGAATTCACCCCTCCACTTT. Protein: CASSLEGDRSNSPLHF.

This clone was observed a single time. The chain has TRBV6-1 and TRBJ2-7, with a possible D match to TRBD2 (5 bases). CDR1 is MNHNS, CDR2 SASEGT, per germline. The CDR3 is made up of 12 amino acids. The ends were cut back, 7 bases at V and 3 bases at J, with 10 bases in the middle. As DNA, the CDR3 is TGTGCCAGCAATTACGGGAACTACGAGCAGTACTTC. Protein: CASNYGNYEQYF.

CDR3 DNA: TGTGCCAGCAGCTTAGAGGCTAGCGGGGCAGATACGCAGTATTTT. Amino acid sequence: CASSLEASGADTQYF. The V and J genes are TRBV7-2 and TRBJ2-3; 9 bases line up with TRBD2. CDR1 is SGHTA and CDR2 is FQGNSA in the germline V gene. The CDR3 contains 15 residues. V shed 1 base and J 4 bases; nucleotides not matched to a gene: 3.

The CDR3 sequence is CASSQVNLGAFF. In DNA, the CDR3 is TGTGCCAGCAGCCAAGTTAATCTGGGTGCTTTCTTT. The chain employs TRBV14 and TRBJ1-1, with D uncertain. Trimming stripped 1 base from V and 11 bases from J, with 11 bases between. Germline CDR1 is SGHDN and CDR2 is FVKESK. This CDR3 has 12 amino acids.

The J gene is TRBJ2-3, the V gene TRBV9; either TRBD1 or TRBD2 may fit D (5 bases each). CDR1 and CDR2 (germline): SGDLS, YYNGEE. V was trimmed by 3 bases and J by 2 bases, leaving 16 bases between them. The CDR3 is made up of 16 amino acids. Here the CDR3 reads CASSAGASYSTDTQYF. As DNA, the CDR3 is TGTGCCAGCAGCGCCGGGGCTTCCTATTCCACAGATACGCAGTATTTT.

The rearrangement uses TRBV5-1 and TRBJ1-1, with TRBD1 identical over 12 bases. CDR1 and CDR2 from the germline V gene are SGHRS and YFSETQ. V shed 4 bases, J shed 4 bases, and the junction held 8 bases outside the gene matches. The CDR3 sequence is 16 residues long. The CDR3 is CASSDLGQGAGTEAFF. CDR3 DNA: TGCGCCAGCAGCGACCTGGGACAGGGGGCGGGCACTGAAGCTTTCTTT.

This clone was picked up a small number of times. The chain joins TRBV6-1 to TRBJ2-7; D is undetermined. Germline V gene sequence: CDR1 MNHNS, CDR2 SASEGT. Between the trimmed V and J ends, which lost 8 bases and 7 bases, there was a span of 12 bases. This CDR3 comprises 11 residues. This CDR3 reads CASERSREQYF. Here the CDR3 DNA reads TGTGCCAGCGAGAGGTCTCGTGAGCAGTACTTC.

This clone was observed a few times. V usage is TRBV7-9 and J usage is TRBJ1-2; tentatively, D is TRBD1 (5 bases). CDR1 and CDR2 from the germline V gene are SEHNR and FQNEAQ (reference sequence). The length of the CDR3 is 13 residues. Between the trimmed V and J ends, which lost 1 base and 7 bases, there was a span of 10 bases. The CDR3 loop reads CASSLDRNRGYTF. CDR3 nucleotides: TGTGCCAGCAGCTTAGACAGGAATCGTGGCTACACCTTC. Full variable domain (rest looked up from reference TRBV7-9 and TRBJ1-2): DTGVSQNPRHKITKRGQNVTFRCDPISEHNRLYWYRQTLGQGPEFLTYFQNEAQLEKSRLLSDRFSAERPKGSFSTLEIQRTEQGDSAMYLCASSLDRNRGYTFGSGTRLTVV.

CDR3 residues: CAWRFKGSNEQYF. The CDR3 bases are TGTGCCTGGAGATTTAAGGGTTCCAACGAGCAGTACTTC. This chain uses TRBV30 with TRBJ2-7; D uncertain. Looked up from germline, CDR1 is GTSNPN and CDR2 is SVGIG (reference sequence). V lost 3 bases to trimming and J lost 5 bases, with 14 bases between them. The CDR3 runs to 13 residues. The full variable domain, its missing parts supplied by reference TRBV30 and TRBJ2-7, is SQTIHQWPATLVQPVGSPLSLECTVEGTSNPNLYWYRQAAGRGLQLLFYSVGIGQISSEVPQNLSASRPQDRQFILSSKKLLLSDSGFYLCAWRFKGSNEQYFGPGTRLTVT.

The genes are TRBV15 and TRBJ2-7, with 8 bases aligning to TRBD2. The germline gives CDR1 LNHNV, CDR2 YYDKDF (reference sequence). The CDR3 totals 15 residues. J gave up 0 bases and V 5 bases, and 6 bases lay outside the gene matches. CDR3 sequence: CATSRISGVSYEQYF. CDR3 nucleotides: TGTGCCACCAGCCGGATTAGCGGGGTCTCCTACGAGCAGTACTTC.

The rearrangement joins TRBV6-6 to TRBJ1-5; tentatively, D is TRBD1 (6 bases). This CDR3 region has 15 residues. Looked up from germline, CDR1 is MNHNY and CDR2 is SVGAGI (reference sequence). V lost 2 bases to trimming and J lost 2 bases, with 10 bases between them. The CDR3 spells CASSYANRGNQPQHF. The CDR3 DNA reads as TGTGCCAGCAGTTACGCAAACAGGGGCAATCAGCCCCAGCATTTT.

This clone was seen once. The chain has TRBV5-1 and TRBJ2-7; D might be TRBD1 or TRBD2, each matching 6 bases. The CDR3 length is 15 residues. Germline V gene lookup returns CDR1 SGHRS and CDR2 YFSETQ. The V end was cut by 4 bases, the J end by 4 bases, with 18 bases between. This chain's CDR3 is CASSVGGTKLYEQYF. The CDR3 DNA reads TGCGCCAGCAGCGTTGGCGGGACAAAACTTTACGAGCAGTACTTC.

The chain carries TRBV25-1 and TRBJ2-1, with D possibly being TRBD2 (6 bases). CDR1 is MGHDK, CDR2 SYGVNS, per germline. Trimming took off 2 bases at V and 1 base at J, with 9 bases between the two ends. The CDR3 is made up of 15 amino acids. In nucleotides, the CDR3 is TGTGCCAGCAGTGAAAGGAGCGGGTCCTACAATGAGCAGTTCTTC. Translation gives CASSERSGSYNEQFF.

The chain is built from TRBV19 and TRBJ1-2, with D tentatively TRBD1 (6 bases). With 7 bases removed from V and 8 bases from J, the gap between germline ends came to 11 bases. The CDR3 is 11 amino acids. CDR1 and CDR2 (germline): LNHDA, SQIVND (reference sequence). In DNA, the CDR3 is TGTGCCAGTATATCAGGGGAGGGCTACACCTTC. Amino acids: CASISGEGYTF. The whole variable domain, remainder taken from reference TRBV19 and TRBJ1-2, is DGGITQSPKYLFRKEGQNVTLSCEQNLNHDAMYWYRQDPGQGLRLIYYSQIVNDFQKGDIAEGYSVSREKKESFPLTVTSAQKNPTAFYLCASISGEGYTFGSGTRLTVV.

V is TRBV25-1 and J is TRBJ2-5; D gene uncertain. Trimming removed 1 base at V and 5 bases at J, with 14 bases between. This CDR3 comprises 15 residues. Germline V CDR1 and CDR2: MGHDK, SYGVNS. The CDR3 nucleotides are TGTGCCAGCAGTGAATTCCAAGCCTTAGGGGAGACCCAGTACTTC. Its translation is CASSEFQALGETQYF. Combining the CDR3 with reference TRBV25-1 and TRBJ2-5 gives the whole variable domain EADIYQTPRYLVIGTGKKITLECSQTMGHDKMYWYQQDPGMELHLIHYSYGVNSTEKGDLSSESTVSRIRTEHFPLTLESARPSHTSQYLCASSEFQALGETQYFGPGTRLLVL.

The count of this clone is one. CDR3 nucleotides: TGTGCCAGCAGCGTAGTACTCGCCCGGGACAAATACTATGGCTACACCTTC. It specifies CASSVVLARDKYYGYTF. The chain combines TRBV9 with TRBJ1-2, with D tentatively TRBD1 (6 bases). V dropped 0 bases and J dropped 3 bases, with 18 bases sitting between them. The CDR3 is 17 residues long. CDR1 SGDLS and CDR2 YYNGEE come from the germline V gene. The complete variable domain, with remaining parts taken from reference TRBV9 and TRBJ1-2, reads DSGVTQTPKHLITATGQRVTLRCSPRSGDLSVYWYQQSLDQGLQFLIQYYNGEERAKGNILERFSAQQFPDLHSELNLSSLELGDSALYFCASSVVLARDKYYGYTFGSGTRLTVV.

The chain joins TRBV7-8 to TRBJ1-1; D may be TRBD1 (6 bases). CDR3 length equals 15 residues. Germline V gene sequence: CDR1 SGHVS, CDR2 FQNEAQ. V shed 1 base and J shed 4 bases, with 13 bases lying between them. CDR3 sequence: CASSLEYAGATEAFF. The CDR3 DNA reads TGTGCCAGCAGCTTAGAATACGCAGGGGCCACTGAAGCTTTCTTT.

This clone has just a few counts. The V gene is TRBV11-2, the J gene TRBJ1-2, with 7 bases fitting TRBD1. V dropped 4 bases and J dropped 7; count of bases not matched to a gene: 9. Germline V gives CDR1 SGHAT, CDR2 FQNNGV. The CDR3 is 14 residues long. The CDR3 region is CASSSGTASSGYTF. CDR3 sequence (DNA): TGTGCCAGCAGCTCGGGGACAGCCTCTTCTGGCTACACCTTC.

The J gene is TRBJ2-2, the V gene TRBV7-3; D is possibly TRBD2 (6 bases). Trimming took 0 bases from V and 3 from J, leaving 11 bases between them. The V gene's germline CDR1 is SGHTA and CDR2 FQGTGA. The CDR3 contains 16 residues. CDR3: CASSLTGDSYTGELFF. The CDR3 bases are TGTGCCAGCAGCTTAACGGGGGACTCCTACACCGGGGAGCTGTTTTTT.